Following are 31 T cell receptor beta chains from one sample sequenced in a study of shared clonotypes between healthy human individuals. It was CD45RO-negative cells, positively selected for CCR7, that made up naive CD8 cells, with terminally differentiated effector memory CD45RA+ cells excluded. TCRdb keeps only in-frame clones here, not all; method: immunoSEQ multiplex PCR. The table has approximately 720,000 clones, 92% seen once. Sequencing was performed on naive CD8+ T cells sorted from blood. These receptors all stem from a man aged 25-45 years in good health.

This chain links TRBV28 with TRBJ1-5, with D possibly TRBD1 on 5 matching bases. The CDR3 consists of 13 residues. V lost 7 bases to trimming and J lost 6 bases, with 13 bases between them. CDR1 MDHEN and CDR2 SYDVKM come from the germline V gene. CDR3 sequence: CASTTGRGQPQHF. The CDR3 coding sequence is TGTGCCAGCACCACTGGGAGGGGTCAGCCCCAGCATTTT.

The V call is TRBV7-6, the J call TRBJ2-7, with 9 nucleotides matching TRBD2. V trimming: 3 bases; J trimming: 5 bases; junction bases outside the gene matches: 14. This CDR3 is 17 amino acids long. The V gene's germline CDR1 is SGHVS and CDR2 FNYEAQ. This CDR3 is CASSLGPPGLARNEQYF. CDR3 nucleotide sequence: TGTGCCAGCAGCTTGGGTCCCCCGGGACTAGCAAGAAACGAGCAGTACTTC.

The chain recombines TRBV18 with TRBJ2-1, with D hard to call. The CDR3 spans 13 residues. The germline gives CDR1 KGHSH, CDR2 LQKENI. The V gene lost 5 bases and the J gene lost 4 bases, with 9 bases spanning the gap. CDR3 region: CASSGTDYNEQFF. CDR3 nucleotide sequence: TGTGCCAGCTCAGGTACAGATTACAATGAGCAGTTCTTC.

This chain uses TRBV6-6 with TRBJ2-7; 7 bases match TRBD2. The junction had 7 bases not matched to a gene; V was cut back by 4 bases and J by 1 base. The germline V gene has CDR1 MNHNY and CDR2 SVGAGI (reference sequence). The CDR3 extends over 15 amino acids. In DNA, the CDR3 is TGTGCCAGCAGTTTGGAGGGAGGGGATTCCTACGAGCAGTACTTC. This sequence encodes CASSLEGGDSYEQYF.

The chain couples TRBV7-6 to TRBJ2-1, with 7 bases that match TRBD2. V was pared by 6 bases and J by 3 bases, with 11 bases of the junction left unmatched. This CDR3 contains 16 residues. Germline values: CDR1 SGHVS, CDR2 FNYEAQ. In DNA form, the CDR3 reads TGTGCCAGCAGTATCGTGCGGGAGCGATTCTACAATGAGCAGTTCTTC. Residues: CASSIVRERFYNEQFF.

The genes are TRBV5-1 and TRBJ2-1; D not resolved. V dropped 0 bases and J dropped 8 bases, with 18 bases sitting between them. CDR1 is SGHRS and CDR2 is YFSETQ in the germline V gene. The CDR3 has 16 amino acids. CDR3 amino acids: CASSLVTNKELDEQFF. The CDR3 nucleotides read TGCGCCAGCAGCTTGGTAACTAACAAGGAGTTGGATGAGCAGTTCTTC.

This chain uses TRBV27 with TRBJ1-2; 8 bases fit TRBD1. V lost 0 bases, J lost 4 bases, and 10 bases stayed unmatched. This CDR3 is 17 amino acids long. The germline V gene has CDR1 MNHEY and CDR2 SMNVEV (reference sequence). The CDR3 DNA sequence: TGTGCCAGCAGTTTATCGTACGACAGGGGCGGCCCCTATGGCTACACCTTC. This gives the protein CASSLSYDRGGPYGYTF.

The J gene is TRBJ2-6, the V gene TRBV5-4; no reliable D call. V lost 7 bases to trimming and J lost 4 bases, with 3 bases between them. Germline loops: CDR1 SGHNT, CDR2 YYREEE (reference sequence). CDR3 size: 11 residues. The CDR3 protein is CASGGANVLTF. CDR3 nucleotide sequence: TGTGCCAGCGGGGGGGCCAACGTCCTGACTTTC. Filled out from reference TRBV5-4 and TRBJ2-6, the complete variable domain reads ETGVTQSPTHLIKTRGQQVTLRCSSQSGHNTVSWYQQALGQGPQFIFQYYREEENGRGNFPPRFSGLQFPNYSSELNVNALELDDSALYLCASGGANVLTFGAGSRLTVL.

The V and J genes are TRBV4-2 and TRBJ1-4; no clear D. V was shortened by 0 bases and J by 7 bases, with 21 bases between the two germline ends. CDR1 and CDR2 (germline): LGHNA, YNFKEQ. CDR3 length: 18 residues. CDR3 amino acids: CASSQDSGSVGVGEKLFF. The CDR3 DNA is TGTGCCAGCAGCCAAGATTCGGGGTCTGTAGGTGTGGGTGAAAAACTGTTTTTT.

The CDR3 sequence: CASGGHLSNTGELFF. In nucleotides, the CDR3 is TGTGCCAGCGGGGGGCATCTATCGAACACCGGGGAGCTGTTTTTT. The chain combines TRBV19 with TRBJ2-2; weak D call: TRBD2 (7 bases). The length of the CDR3 is 15 residues. V dropped 9 bases and J dropped 0 bases, with 14 bases sitting between them. Germline CDR1 and CDR2: LNHDA and SQIVND (reference sequence).

This clone was picked up one time. The CDR3: CASSLLTSGKETQYF. CDR3 nucleotide sequence: TGTGCCAGCAGCTTATTGACTAGCGGGAAAGAGACCCAGTACTTC. V is TRBV7-9 and J is TRBJ2-5; 11 nucleotides match TRBD2. Germline CDR1 and CDR2: SEHNR and FQNEAQ (reference sequence). The CDR3 is made up of 15 amino acids. J gave up 3 bases and V 2 bases, and 2 bases lay outside the gene matches.

The genes are TRBV25-1 and TRBJ1-5, with 7 bases fitting TRBD1. After removal of 1 base from V and 4 bases from J, the junction contained 7 bases not matched to a gene. CDR1 and CDR2 from the germline V gene are MGHDK and SYGVNS. The CDR3 spans 16 residues. The CDR3 DNA reads as TGTGCCAGCAGTGAATGGGGACAGCCCTTAAATCAGCCCCAGCATTTT. Protein: CASSEWGQPLNQPQHF.

The DNA for the CDR3 is TGTGCCAGCAGCTTAATCGGTGGAACCTACGAGCAGTACTTC. As protein: CASSLIGGTYEQYF. V gene TRBV7-2 combines with J gene TRBJ2-7; no definite D call. Between the trimmed V and J ends, which lost 2 bases and 2 bases, there was a span of 10 bases. This CDR3 contains 14 residues. Germline assignment: CDR1 SGHTA and CDR2 FQGNSA. Complete variable domain (other parts from reference TRBV7-2 and TRBJ2-7): GAGVSQSPSNKVTEKGKDVELRCDPISGHTALYWYRQSLGQGLEFLIYFQGNSAPDKSGLPSDRFSAERTGGSVSTLTIQRTQQEDSAVYLCASSLIGGTYEQYFGPGTRLTVT.

The genes are TRBV5-5 and TRBJ2-1, with D tentatively TRBD2 (5 bases). V was trimmed by 1 base and J by 13 bases, leaving 15 bases between them. The CDR3 sequence is 13 residues long. Germline lookup yields CDR1 SGHKS and CDR2 YYEKEE (reference sequence). The CDR3, as DNA: TGTGCCAGCAGCTTGCCTAGCTCGGTTCCTCAGTTCTTC. Residues: CASSLPSSVPQFF.

Written as DNA, the CDR3 is TGTGCCAGCATCGCTCTATTAGCCTCTCTCACAGATACGCAGTATTTT. Translated, it gives CASIALLASLTDTQYF. The chain combines TRBV28 with TRBJ2-3; D is ambiguous. This CDR3 comprises 16 residues. Germline loops: CDR1 MDHEN, CDR2 SYDVKM. Deletions cut 7 bases from V and 2 bases from J, with 19 bases between.

This chain joins TRBV28 and TRBJ1-1; 12 nucleotides agree with TRBD1. CDR3 size: 15 residues. Germline CDR1 MDHEN, CDR2 SYDVKM. V lost 6 bases, J lost 7 bases, and 9 bases stayed unmatched. In DNA, the CDR3 is TGTGCCAGCAGGCCCGGGACAGGGGGCCCAAATGAAGCTTTCTTT. Translation gives CASRPGTGGPNEAFF. Combining the CDR3 with reference TRBV28 and TRBJ1-1 gives the whole variable domain DVKVTQSSRYLVKRTGEKVFLECVQDMDHENMFWYRQDPGLGLRLIYFSYDVKMKEKGDIPEGYSVSREKKERFSLILESASTNQTSMYLCASRPGTGGPNEAFFGQGTRLTVV.

The CDR3 sequence: CASSLGAGVPQHF. CDR3 sequence (DNA): TGTGCCAGCAGTTTGGGAGCAGGGGTGCCCCAGCATTTT. The chain couples TRBV27 to TRBJ1-5; possible D gene TRBD1, 6 bases. CDR3 length: 13 residues. The V and J ends lost 3 bases and 9 bases respectively, with 12 bases between them. The germline gives CDR1 MNHEY, CDR2 SMNVEV (reference sequence).

Notes on this clone: A read error is possible here, since a much larger clone lies one base away. The chain is built from TRBV6-5 and TRBJ2-2; no firm D call. Trimming stripped 2 bases from V and 3 bases from J, with 4 bases between. CDR3 length equals 13 residues. The germline gives CDR1 MNHEY, CDR2 SVGAGI. The CDR3 loop reads CASSYRDTGELFF. The CDR3 DNA follows: TGTGCCAGCAGTTACAGAGACACCGGGGAGCTGTTTTTT.

The chain links TRBV6-5 to TRBJ2-5, with TRBD2 matching 8 bases. Looked up from germline, CDR1 is MNHEY and CDR2 is SVGAGI. The CDR3 runs 14 residues. V trimming: 6 bases; J trimming: 4 bases; junction bases outside the gene matches: 7. CDR3 bases: TGTGCCAGCAGCTCGGGACTAGGTGTAGAGACCCAGTACTTC. It translates to CASSSGLGVETQYF.

The chain links TRBV10-2 to TRBJ2-5; D unclear. Germline values: CDR1 WSHSY, CDR2 SAAADI. Trimming shortened V by 8 bases and J by 3 bases, and 7 bases separated the two germline ends. The CDR3 is 11 amino acids. CDR3 bases: TGCGCCAGCCGGCGAAAAGAGACCCAGTACTTC. It encodes CASRRKETQYF.

As DNA, the CDR3 is TGTGCCAGCAGTTTGTGGCAGGGCAATCAGCCCCAGCATTTT. Translation: CASSLWQGNQPQHF. The chain couples TRBV27 to TRBJ1-5; D remains ambiguous. CDR3 length: 14 amino acids. Germline lookup yields CDR1 MNHEY and CDR2 SMNVEV (reference sequence). Trimming pared 3 bases from V and 2 bases from J, leaving 8 bases between.

In its sample, this clone was seen once. The chain uses TRBV2 and TRBJ2-6; D might be TRBD1 (7 bases). The germline V gene encodes CDR1 SNHLY and CDR2 FYNNEI. The CDR3 runs to 18 residues. Deletions cut 10 bases from V and 1 base from J, with 23 bases between. The CDR3 protein is CATQGTPAGESGANVLTF. DNA of the CDR3: TGTGCCACACAGGGGACTCCAGCGGGTGAGTCTGGGGCCAACGTCCTGACTTTC.

This clone appeared once. The chain is built from TRBV19 and TRBJ2-1, with D perhaps matching TRBD1 or TRBD2 (5 bases each). The CDR3 is 15 amino acids. V gave up 4 bases and J gave up 12 bases, with 22 bases separating them. Germline lookup yields CDR1 LNHDA and CDR2 SQIVND (reference sequence). This CDR3 is CASSSAGTSKLGQFF. In DNA form, the CDR3 reads TGTGCCAGTAGTAGTGCTGGGACGAGCAAACTCGGGCAGTTCTTC.

This sequence joins TRBV6-5 and TRBJ1-1; D gene ambiguous. The V gene lost 2 bases and the J gene lost 10 bases, with 8 bases spanning the gap. This CDR3 has 11 residues. Germline assignment: CDR1 MNHEY and CDR2 SVGAGI. CDR3 coding DNA: TGTGCCAGCAGTTACGTCCAGACAGCTTTCTTT. Translation gives CASSYVQTAFF.

This clone was observed a single time. The chain joins TRBV5-1 to TRBJ2-1; D perhaps matches TRBD1 (5 bases). This CDR3 has 17 residues. The germline V gene encodes CDR1 SGHRS and CDR2 YFSETQ. Trimming removed 0 bases at V and 4 bases at J, with 17 bases between. CDR3 coding DNA: TGCGCCAGCAGCTTGGCTGCAGGGCGATTGAGGTACAATGAGCAGTTCTTC. Translation gives CASSLAAGRLRYNEQFF.

The rearrangement joins TRBV9 to TRBJ1-3, with D perhaps TRBD1 (5 bases). V was pared by 7 bases and J by 4 bases, with 6 bases between. CDR1 SGDLS and CDR2 YYNGEE come from the germline V gene. The CDR3 is 11 amino acids. DNA for the CDR3: TGTGCCAGCCGACAGGGAAACACCATATATTTT. Its translation: CASRQGNTIYF.

The chain joins TRBV11-2 to TRBJ2-1, with D perhaps matching TRBD2 (5 bases). Germline V gives CDR1 SGHAT, CDR2 FQNNGV. This CDR3 is built from 14 residues. V was clipped by 6 bases and J by 0 bases, with 9 bases between them. The CDR3 spells CASRRASSYNEQFF. Here the CDR3 DNA reads TGTGCCAGCAGGAGGGCCAGCTCCTACAATGAGCAGTTCTTC.

This clone was observed once. The chain uses TRBV14 and TRBJ2-2; D may be TRBD2 (6 bases). This CDR3 spans 14 amino acids. V lost 4 bases, J lost 6 bases, and 12 bases lay in between. CDR1 and CDR2 (germline): SGHDN, FVKESK. The CDR3 spells CASSPLSGAGELFF. Written as DNA, the CDR3 is TGTGCCAGCAGCCCACTGTCGGGGGCCGGGGAGCTGTTTTTT.

This rearrangement joins TRBV30 to TRBJ1-3; D not resolved. CDR1 and CDR2 (germline): GTSNPN, SVGIG (reference sequence). V was clipped by 3 bases and J by 2 bases, with 14 bases between them. The CDR3 is 15 amino acids. As DNA, the CDR3 is TGTGCCTGGAGGGATCGCATAGTTGCTGGAAACACCATATATTTT. Protein: CAWRDRIVAGNTIYF.

Details on this clone: The sample has other DNA sequences that encode this CDR3 too. The J gene is TRBJ2-7, the V gene TRBV7-2; 8 bases fit TRBD2. The ends lost 5 bases at V and 4 bases at J; junction bases unmatched: 7. Germline-derived CDR1 and CDR2 are SGHTA and FQGNSA. The CDR3 totals 14 residues. CDR3 region: CASSPTSGSYEQYF. For the CDR3, the DNA is TGTGCCAGCAGCCCAACTAGCGGATCTTACGAGCAGTACTTC.

The rearrangement joins TRBV12-5 to TRBJ2-1, with D possibly being TRBD1 (7 bases). The CDR3 has 14 amino acids. Germline V CDR1 and CDR2: LGHNT, FRNRAP. Between the trimmed V and J ends, which lost 3 bases and 7 bases, there was a span of 13 bases. As DNA, the CDR3 is TGTGCTAGTGGTTTTGGGCAGGGGGGTAATGAGCAGTTCTTC. Its protein product is CASGFGQGGNEQFF.